The text below deals with one TCR beta chain. Its antigen remains undetermined. The input lacks base qualities; no much larger clone sits a single base away. The donors were 40 or so Caucasian individuals from Russia, aged roughly 6 to 100 years, who were systemically healthy. Approximately 9 milliliters of peripheral blood were collected from each donor into EDTA-treated Vacutainer tubes. PBMCs were isolated by Ficoll-Paque density-gradient centrifugation, with at least 6 million obtained per sample. Total RNA, at least 6 micrograms per sample, was extracted from PBMCs with Trizol reagent. For every donor, flow cytometry on a PBMC aliquot measured the percentage of naive CD45RAhigh/CD27high T cells. V lost 5 bases and J lost 5 bases, and the count of bases not matched to a germline gene is 9. The CDR3 runs 16 residues from the cysteine to the phenylalanine. Only CDR3 DNA is held: 48 bases, read in frame from base 1. The CDR1 and CDR2 encoded by the germline V gene are SGHAT and FQNNGV.

The data were obtained in a study of blood T cells in healthy people across ages (dated by TCRdb to 2013 to 2016). With regard to the full study: In model experiments, template switching captured about one uniquely barcoded TCR beta cDNA molecule for every two T cells. The donors were split into four age groups: young (average around 15 years), middle-aged (about 40), aged (more than 60) and long-lived (approximately 80). To avoid experimental bias, donors of different ages were randomly spread across the sequencing lanes. Age-related changes in TCR beta repertoire diversity were measured in the study by deep sequencing normalized with unique cDNA molecular identifiers. Using the same blood draw, the study looked at two additional independent replicas of 1 million unique cDNA reads for two donors, one aged 18 to 29 and the other aged 80 or older.

Results and caveats for the whole study, not just this receptor: Conclusive comparison of naive and antigen-experienced compartments was prevented by the profiling of bulk unsorted PBMCs. There was a strong correlation between observed TCR beta diversity and the percentage of naive T cells measured by flow cytometry. Donor CMV infection status was unknown, potentially confounding age-related changes in expanded clonotypes. As age increased, observed TCR beta diversity per million T cells dropped in a roughly linear way, and a significant reduction was already evident by age around 41. Total diversity estimates from one million sequenced T cells were considered lower bounds and underestimates. Compared with the aged group, more naive CD4+ T cells, fewer expanded clones and increased TCR diversity were shown by the long-lived group, suggesting age selection.

Preparation of the library involved 5' RACE. Sequencer: Illumina HiSeq 2500. A second PCR of about 6 to 11 cycles was performed with a sample-barcoded 5' primer and a J-beta primer mix. A template-switch 5' adaptor carrying 12 random nucleotides introduced a unique molecular identifier onto each TCR beta cDNA molecule. Each sample yielded at least 3 million CDR3-containing paired-end reads. First-strand cDNA was synthesized from all RNA with the Mint cDNA synthesis kit, primed by a TRBC-specific oligonucleotide. Following uracil-DNA glycosylase treatment, a first 18-cycle PCR with universal primers M1SS and BC2_uni_R was performed on all cDNA. Per the source publication's procedure: For normalization, 1 million high-quality reads were randomly selected from each sample, with every read carrying a distinct molecular identifier. Reads with shared molecular identifiers were discarded instead of being binned into consensus sequences. MiTCR, set to a Q25 quality threshold and the strictest error-elimination algorithm, was used for CDR3 identification, clonotype clustering and error correction. A nonparametric unseen species model with Euler transformation was used to estimate lower-bound total TCR beta diversity. In-frame beta chains were kept once TCRdb had trimmed the public reads at Q25 with fastp and called clones with MiXCR. Records with the same CDR3 protein are collapsed into one entry carrying the most frequent genes and DNA. V and J calls and clone size were set by TCRdb, not the authors. The sample contains some 920,000 distinct CDR3 sequences, just over 50% of them found a single time. The leading ten clones occupy around a fifth of the sample.

Material: blood. The rearranged chain carries TRBV11-2 and TRBJ2-1, and 10 junctional nucleotides match TRBD2. The receptor was derived from a woman aged 55-69 years in good health. In nucleotide form, the sequence is TGTGCCAGCAGCGACCCCGTACTAGCGGGAAACAATGAGCAGTTCTTC. Translated, it gives CASSDPVLAGNNEQFF. Supplemented by the reference TRBV11-2 and TRBJ2-1 proteins around the CDR3, the complete variable domain is EAGVAQSPRYKIIEKRQSVAFWCNPISGHATLYWYQQILGQGPKLLIQFQNNGVVDDSQLPKDRFSAERLKGVDSTLKIQPAKLEDSAVYLCASSDPVLAGNNEQFFGPGTRLTVL.